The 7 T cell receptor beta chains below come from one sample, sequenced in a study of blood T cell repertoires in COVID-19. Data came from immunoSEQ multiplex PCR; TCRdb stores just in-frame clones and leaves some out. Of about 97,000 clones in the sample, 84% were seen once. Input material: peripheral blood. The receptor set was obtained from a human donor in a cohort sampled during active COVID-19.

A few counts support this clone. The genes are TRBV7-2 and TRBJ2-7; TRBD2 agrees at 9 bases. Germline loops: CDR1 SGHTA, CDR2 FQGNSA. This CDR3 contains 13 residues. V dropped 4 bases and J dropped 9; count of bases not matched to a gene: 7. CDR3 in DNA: TGTGCCAGCAGCTCTAGCGGGACGGGGGGGCAGTACTTC. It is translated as CASSSSGTGGQYF.

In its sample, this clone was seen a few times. This chain's CDR3 is CAISEQGTYEQYF. The CDR3, as DNA: TGTGCCATCAGTGAGCAGGGGACCTACGAGCAGTACTTC. The V gene is TRBV10-3, the J gene TRBJ2-7; weak D call: TRBD1 (6 bases). CDR3 length: 13 amino acids. Germline CDR1 and CDR2: ENHRY and SYGVKD. The V gene lost 2 bases and the J gene lost 2 bases, with 7 bases spanning the gap.

The DNA for the CDR3 is TGCGCCAGCAGCCAAACAGGGGTGGGGGAGACCCAGTACTTC. Protein product: CASSQTGVGETQYF. The chain recombines TRBV5-1 with TRBJ2-5, with TRBD1 matching over 7 bases. Germline V gene lookup returns CDR1 SGHRS and CDR2 YFSETQ. The CDR3 is made up of 14 amino acids. J was trimmed by 5 bases and V by 4 bases; bases with no gene match: 8.

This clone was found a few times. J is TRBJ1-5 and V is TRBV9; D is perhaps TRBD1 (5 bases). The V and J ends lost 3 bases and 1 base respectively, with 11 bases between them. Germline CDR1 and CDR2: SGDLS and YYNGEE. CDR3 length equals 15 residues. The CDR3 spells CASSADGGSNQPQHF. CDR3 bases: TGTGCCAGCAGCGCCGACGGGGGGAGCAATCAGCCCCAGCATTTT.

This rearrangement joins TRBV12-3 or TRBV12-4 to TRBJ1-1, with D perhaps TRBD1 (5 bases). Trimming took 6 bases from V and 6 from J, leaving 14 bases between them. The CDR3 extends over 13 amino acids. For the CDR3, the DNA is TGTGCCAGCAGGGGGGGGAGTCAATCTGAAGCTTTCTTT. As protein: CASRGGSQSEAFF.

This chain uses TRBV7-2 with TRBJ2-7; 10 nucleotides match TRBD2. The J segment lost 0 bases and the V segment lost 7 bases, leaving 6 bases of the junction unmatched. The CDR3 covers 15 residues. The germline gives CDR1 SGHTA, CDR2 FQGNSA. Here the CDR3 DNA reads TGTGCCAGCACCCTAGCGGGGGCCACCTCCTACGAGCAGTACTTC. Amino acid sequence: CASTLAGATSYEQYF.

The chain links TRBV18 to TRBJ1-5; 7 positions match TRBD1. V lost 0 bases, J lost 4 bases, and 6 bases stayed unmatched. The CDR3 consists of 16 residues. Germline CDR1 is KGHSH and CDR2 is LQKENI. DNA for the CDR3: TGTGCCAGCTCACCACCAGGAGGGACAGCGAATCAGCCCCAGCATTTT. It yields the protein CASSPPGGTANQPQHF.